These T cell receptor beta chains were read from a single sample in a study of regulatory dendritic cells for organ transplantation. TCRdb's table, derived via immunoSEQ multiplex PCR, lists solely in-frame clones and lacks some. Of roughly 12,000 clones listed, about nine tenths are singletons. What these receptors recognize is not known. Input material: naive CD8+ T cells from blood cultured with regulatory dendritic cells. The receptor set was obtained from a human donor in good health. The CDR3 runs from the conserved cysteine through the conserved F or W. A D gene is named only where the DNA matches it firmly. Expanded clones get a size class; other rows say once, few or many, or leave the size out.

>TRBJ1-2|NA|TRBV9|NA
TGTGCCAGCAGCGTAGGGGGCTATGGCTACACCTTC
CASSVGGYGYTF
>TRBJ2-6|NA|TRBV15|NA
TGTGCCACCATCCCCCCCACTGCTGGGGCCAACGTCCTGACTTTC
CATIPPTAGANVLTF
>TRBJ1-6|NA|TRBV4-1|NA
TGCGCCAGCAGCCAAGTCTCAGGGGAAAATTCACCCCTCCACTTT
CASSQVSGENSPLHF
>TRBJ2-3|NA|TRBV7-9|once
TGTGCCAGCAGCTTACCCGGGAGTGGAGATACGCAGTATTTT
CASSLPGSGDTQYF
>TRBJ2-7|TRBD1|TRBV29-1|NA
TGCAGCGTCCTGGGACAGGGGGGTGTCTCCTACGAGCAGTACTTC
CSVLGQGGVSYEQYF
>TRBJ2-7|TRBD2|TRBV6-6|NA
TGTGCCAGCAGTGACTATAGCGGGGGCCTATCCTACGAGCAGTACTTC
CASSDYSGGLSYEQYF
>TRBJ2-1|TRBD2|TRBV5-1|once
TGCGCCAGCAGCCTTCACGGGGCGGGAGGTGCCTACAATGAGCAGTTCTTC
CASSLHGAGGAYNEQFF
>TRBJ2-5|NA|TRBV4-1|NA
TGCGCCAGCAGCCACCCATCCGGAGAGGTTTTACAGGGCGCCTCCCAAGAGACCCAGTACTTC
CASSHPSGEVLQGASQETQYF
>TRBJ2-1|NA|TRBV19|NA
TGTGCCAGTAGTCCGAGGAGCAATGAGCAGTTCTTC
CASSPRSNEQFF
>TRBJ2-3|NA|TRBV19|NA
TGTGCCAGTAGTATGGACACCTCTAGCACAGATACGCAGTATTTT
CASSMDTSSTDTQYF
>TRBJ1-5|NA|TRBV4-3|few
TGCGCCAGCAGCCAAGACCCTGACGGCAATCAGCCCCAGCATTTT
CASSQDPDGNQPQHF
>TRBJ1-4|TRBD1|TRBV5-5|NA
TGTGCCAGCAGCTTGGTGGGACAGCTAAATGAAAAACTGTTTTTT
CASSLVGQLNEKLFF
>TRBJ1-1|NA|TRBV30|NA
TGTGCCTGGAGTATGGGGGACACTGAAGCTTTCTTT
CAWSMGDTEAFF
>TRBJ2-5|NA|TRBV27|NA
TGTGCCAGCACCCATGTTGGGAGTAAAGAGACCCAGTACTTC
CASTHVGSKETQYF
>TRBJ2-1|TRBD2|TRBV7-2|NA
TGTGCCAGCTGTAGCGGGGGGTACAATGAGCAGTTCTTC
CASCSGGYNEQFF
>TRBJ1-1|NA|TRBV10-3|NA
TGTGCCTCCGGTGGGGGGGGCACTGAAGCTTTCTTT
CASGGGGTEAFF
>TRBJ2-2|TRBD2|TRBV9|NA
TGTGCCAGCACCTTCGGGACGGCGGGGGTGAACACCGGGGAGCTGTTTTTT
CASTFGTAGVNTGELFF
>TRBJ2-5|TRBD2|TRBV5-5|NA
TGTGCCAGCATCGTACAATTGTGGGGGGAGGGCCGGGAGGAGACCCAGTACTTC
CASIVQLWGEGREETQYF
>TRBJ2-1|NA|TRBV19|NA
TGTGCCAGTAGTATCCGCGCCGACTCCTACAATGAGCAGTTCTTC
CASSIRADSYNEQFF
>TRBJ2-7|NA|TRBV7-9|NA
TGTGCCAGCAGCTTAATTCTTGGGGGCCGGGAGCAGTACTTC
CASSLILGGREQYF
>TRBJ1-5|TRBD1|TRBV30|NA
TGTGCCTGGAGTGTAACAGGGGGGGGCAATCAGCCCCAGCATTTT
CAWSVTGGGNQPQHF
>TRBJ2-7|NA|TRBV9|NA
TGTGCCAGCAGCGTAGGGGTAGCGGTATACTACGAGCAGTACTTC
CASSVGVAVYYEQYF
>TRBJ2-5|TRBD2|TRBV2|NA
TGTGCCAGCAGTGCAGGGCCAGGACTAGAGGAGACCCAGTACTTC
CASSAGPGLEETQYF
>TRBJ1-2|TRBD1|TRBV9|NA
TGTGCCAGCAGCGACCGAACCGGGACAGGGAATTATGGGTATGGCTACACCTTC
CASSDRTGTGNYGYGYTF
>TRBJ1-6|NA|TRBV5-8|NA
TGTGCCAGCAGCTCAAGGGCCGGGGGGAAATCACCCCTCCACTTT
CASSSRAGGKSPLHF
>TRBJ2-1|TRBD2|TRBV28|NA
TGTGCCAGCAGAAACGGGAGGGCCTATTACAATGAGCAGTTCTTC
CASRNGRAYYNEQFF
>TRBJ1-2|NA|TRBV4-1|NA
TGCGCCAGCAGCCAAGCGCGACAGATTAACTATGGCTACACCTTC
CASSQARQINYGYTF
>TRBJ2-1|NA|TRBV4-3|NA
TGCGCCAGCAGCCAAGAGTTCGACGCGGAGATCCCCCTGGGAAATGAGCAGTTCTTC
CASSQEFDAEIPLGNEQFF
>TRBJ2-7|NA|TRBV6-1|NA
TGTGCCAGCAGTGAAAGTGGGACGAATGGGGACCCGTACTTC
CASSESGTNGDPYF
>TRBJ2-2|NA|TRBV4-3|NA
TGCGCCAGCAGCCAAGTGGTAGGACACCTGACCGGGGAGCTGTTTTTT
CASSQVVGHLTGELFF
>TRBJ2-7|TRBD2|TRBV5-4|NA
TGTGCCAGCAGCTTGGGTTCTAGCGGATATTCCTACGAGCAGTACTTC
CASSLGSSGYSYEQYF
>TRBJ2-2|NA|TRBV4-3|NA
TGCGCCAGCAGCCAAGCCAGCGGGACCGGGGAGCTGTTTTTT
CASSQASGTGELFF
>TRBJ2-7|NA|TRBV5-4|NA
TGTGCCAGCAGCCGAGGGGAGACACCCTACGAGCAGTACTTC
CASSRGETPYEQYF
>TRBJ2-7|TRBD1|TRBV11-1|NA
TGTGCCAGCAGCCATACAGGGGCCGGCTACGAGCAGTACTTC
CASSHTGAGYEQYF
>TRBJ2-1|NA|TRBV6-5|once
TGTGCCAGCAGTTATTCACCCCTCGGGGATGAGCAGTTCTTC
CASSYSPLGDEQFF
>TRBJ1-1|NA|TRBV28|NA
TGTGCCAGCAGTTTAGGGGGGGGCTGGTACACTGAAGCTTTCTTT
CASSLGGGWYTEAFF
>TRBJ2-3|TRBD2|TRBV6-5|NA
TGTGCCAGCAGCTATGGACTAGCGGGTGCAGATACGCAGTATTTT
CASSYGLAGADTQYF
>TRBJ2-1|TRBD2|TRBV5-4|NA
TGTGCCAGCAGTTTAAGCGGGAGCCTATACAATGAGCAGTTCTTC
CASSLSGSLYNEQFF
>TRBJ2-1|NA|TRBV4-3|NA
TGCGCCAGCAGCCAAGAAGGAGCTTTTGGCTCCTACAATGAGCAGTTCTTC
CASSQEGAFGSYNEQFF
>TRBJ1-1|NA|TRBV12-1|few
TGTGCCAGCAGTCCTGACATTATCCTGAACACTGAAGCTTTCTTT
CASSPDIILNTEAFF
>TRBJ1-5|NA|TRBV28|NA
TGTGCCAGCAGAGGAATTACAGGGAATCAGCCCCAGCATTTT
CASRGITGNQPQHF
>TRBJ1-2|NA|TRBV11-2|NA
TGTGCCAGCACCCTACAGGGTAGCGACGACTATGGCTACACCTTC
CASTLQGSDDYGYTF
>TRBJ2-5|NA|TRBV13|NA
TGTGCCAGCAGCTTAGGAGGTCGGGTGGGTAAACAGGGCCAAGAGACCCAGTACTTC
CASSLGGRVGKQGQETQYF
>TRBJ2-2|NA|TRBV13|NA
TGTGCCAGCAGCTTAGGTACCGCTTTGGGGATCCCAAACACCGGGGAGCTGTTTTTT
CASSLGTALGIPNTGELFF
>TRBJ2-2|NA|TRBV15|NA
TGTGCCACCAGCAGAGATCACAGCGGCTCGAACACCGGGGAGCTGTTTTTT
CATSRDHSGSNTGELFF
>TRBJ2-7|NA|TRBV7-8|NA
TGTGCCAGCAGCTCTCGACTAGACATGCACGAGCAGTACTTC
CASSSRLDMHEQYF
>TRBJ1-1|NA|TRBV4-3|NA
TGCGCCAGCAGCGCCTACCCCGGGGACAACACTGAAGCTTTCTTT
CASSAYPGDNTEAFF
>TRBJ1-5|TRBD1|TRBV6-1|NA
TGTGCCAGCAGTGTAAGCGGGGACAGGGGAAAATATAGCAATCAGCCCCAGCATTTT
CASSVSGDRGKYSNQPQHF